This T cell receptor (beta chain) was found in a study of blood T cell repertoires in COVID-19. Overall study context: The study drew acute and convalescent COVID-19 samples from the United States, Italy and Spain. T cells, B-cell-depleted T cells, or PBMCs provided the cDNA or gDNA that served as material.

As processed by the authors: Reference gene primer amplification gave estimated nucleated cell counts. Profiling relied on immunoSEQ multiplex PCR, and the TCRdb table lists in-frame clones only, not all of them. That table gives V, J and clone size, and the DNA gave D and trimming. The sample consists of 150,000 to 200,000 clones, roughly four fifths of them appearing once. Between the trimmed V and J ends, which lost 0 bases and 4 bases, there was a span of 9 bases. Germline CDR1 GTSNPN, CDR2 SVGIG (reference sequence). This CDR3 has 13 amino acids. Sample: peripheral blood. The chain employs TRBV30 and TRBJ1-2; D is undetermined. The receptor was isolated from a woman in her thirties or forties with acute or convalescent COVID-19. CDR3 nucleotide sequence: TGTGCCTGGAGTGTACAGATTGGCTATGGCTACACCTTC. Amino acid sequence: CAWSVQIGYGYTF.